A single sample gave rise to the 10 T cell receptor beta chains below, sequenced in a study of CD8+ T cells in alopecia areata. This sample's treatment: oral pan-JAK inhibitor, 5-10 mg twice daily. RNA extraction was followed by reverse transcription into cDNA, which acted as the sequencing template. Data came from immunoSEQ multiplex PCR; TCRdb stores just in-frame clones and leaves some out. The sample has some 110,000 clones; roughly three fifths are singletons. The sequencing used CD8+ T cells sorted from blood, collected at week 24, from a patient treated with tofacitinib. These TCRs come from a human donor with alopecia areata.

The J gene is TRBJ1-4, the V gene TRBV9; D may be TRBD1 (5 bases). The CDR3 loop spans 15 amino acids. Germline CDR1 and CDR2: SGDLS and YYNGEE. The ends were cut back, 0 bases at V and 3 bases at J, with 9 bases in the middle. CDR3 DNA: TGTGCCAGCAGCGTAGGACAGCCCCCTAATGAAAAACTGTTTTTT. Protein: CASSVGQPPNEKLFF.

The genes are TRBV29-1 and TRBJ1-2; D may be TRBD1 (5 bases). Looked up from germline, CDR1 is SQVTM and CDR2 is ANQGSEA. CDR3 length equals 15 residues. The V end lost 2 bases, the J end lost 3 bases, and 16 bases lay between the germline ends. CDR3 sequence (DNA): TGCAGCGTTGAACCGTCCGACAGTTGGCACTATGGCTACACCTTC. This gives the protein CSVEPSDSWHYGYTF.

The J gene is TRBJ1-1, the V gene TRBV14; D gene ambiguous. This CDR3 is 12 amino acids long. V was shortened by 2 bases and J by 5 bases, with 6 bases between the two germline ends. Per the germline V gene, CDR1 is SGHDN and CDR2 is FVKESK. The CDR3 loop is CASSQFPTEAFF. The CDR3 nucleotides are TGTGCCAGCAGCCAATTTCCGACTGAAGCTTTCTTT.

The chain couples TRBV2 to TRBJ2-5; tentative D call: TRBD1 (5 bases). The V gene's germline CDR1 is SNHLY and CDR2 FYNNEI. V was pared by 6 bases and J by 1 base, with 12 bases between. The CDR3 extends over 14 amino acids. The CDR3 loop reads CASRSDSAQETQYF. CDR3 nucleotide sequence: TGTGCCAGCAGGTCAGACAGTGCCCAAGAGACCCAGTACTTC.

The gene calls are TRBV10-3 and TRBJ2-7, with D perhaps assigned TRBD1 or TRBD2 (6 bases each). The CDR3 is 14 residues long. In germline, CDR1 is ENHRY, CDR2 SYGVKD. V was pared by 4 bases and J by 2 bases, with 12 bases between. Written as DNA, the CDR3 is TGTGCCATCAGTGTGGAGGGGGTGGCCTACGAGCAGTACTTC. Translated, it gives CAISVEGVAYEQYF.

Only a few counts were recorded for this clone. Other DNA sequences in the sample encode the same CDR3. The chain is built from TRBV6-4 and TRBJ2-2; D is unclear. CDR3 size: 13 residues. The germline V and J ends were trimmed by 0 bases and 4 bases, with 3 bases remaining between them. The germline gives CDR1 MRHNA, CDR2 SNTAGT. Written as DNA, the CDR3 is TGTGCCAGCAGTGACTCTAGCACCGGGGAGCTGTTTTTT. This encodes CASSDSSTGELFF.

This clone appeared once. J is TRBJ1-4 and V is TRBV30; TRBD1 matches 8 bases. The CDR3 spans 14 residues. Germline values: CDR1 GTSNPN, CDR2 SVGIG (reference sequence). V gave up 4 bases and J gave up 6 bases; unmatched junction bases: 7. The CDR3 reads CAWMQGTGDEKLFF. The CDR3 bases are TGTGCCTGGATGCAAGGGACAGGAGATGAAAAACTGTTTTTT.

The chain is built from TRBV13 and TRBJ2-7, with D unresolved. Trimming left V 1 base short and J 3 bases short, with 7 bases between. Germline lookup yields CDR1 PRHDT and CDR2 FYEKMQ (reference sequence). CDR3 length equals 13 residues. CDR3 nucleotides: TGTGCCAGCAGCTTAGAAGGGCACTACGAGCAGTACTTC. Amino acid sequence: CASSLEGHYEQYF.

The chain couples TRBV5-6 to TRBJ2-7; D not resolved. The CDR3 covers 13 residues. V was cut by 2 bases and J by 1 base, with 7 bases left in between. Germline V gene data show CDR1 as SGHDT and CDR2 as YYEEEE. The CDR3 here is CASSLANSYEQYF. CDR3 in DNA: TGTGCCAGCAGCTTAGCGAATTCCTACGAGCAGTACTTC.

The rearrangement joins TRBV6-5 to TRBJ2-5; no firm D call. Trimming took off 6 bases at V and 3 bases at J, with 17 bases between the two ends. Germline loops: CDR1 MNHEY, CDR2 SVGAGI. The CDR3 covers 15 residues. CDR3 in DNA: TGTGCCAGCAGCCACGAGGCACTTCGGGAAGAGACCCAGTACTTC. The encoded protein is CASSHEALREETQYF.